This T cell receptor beta chain appears in the sequencing data of a study of T-cell reconstitution after alpha-beta-depleted transplantation in children. Study conclusions and caveats: One year post-transplant, T-cell counts and diversity were largely derived from T cells produced anew.

Ten or more counts support this clonotype. The antigen remains undetermined. The CDR3 contains 13 residues. Germline-derived CDR1 and CDR2 are KGHDR and SFDVKD. V was trimmed by 3 bases and J by 8 bases, leaving 12 bases between them. This sample's TCRbeta library carried unique molecular identifier barcodes. TCRdb ran MiXCR on the PCR reads and lists one entry per CDR3 protein. The data contain 200,000 to 300,000 distinct CDR3 sequences, roughly 23% of them singletons. The sample consisted of PBMCs, taken before TCRalphabeta/CD19-depleted stem cell transplant. This receptor was taken from a girl aged 2 to 9 with Fanconi anemia, due to receive a stem cell transplant. This sequence joins TRBV24-1 and TRBJ1-1, with unresolved D. CDR3 residues: CATSDPNKLEAFF. The CDR3, as DNA: TGTGCCACCAGTGATCCTAACAAACTCGAAGCTTTCTTT.